This T cell receptor beta chain was sequenced during a study of immune characterization of retroperitoneal liposarcoma (dated by TCRdb to about 2019). This clonotype appeared a few times. Its antigen remains unidentified. No much larger clonotype is one base removed from it; base qualities were not supplied. The method was PCR. Sequencer: NextSeq 500. In TCRdb, the public reads were trimmed at Q25 with fastp and aligned with MiXCR, with productive beta chains retained. Each record represents a unique CDR3 protein, reported with the most common genes and DNA among its rows. Across this sample there are several thousand distinct CDR3 sequences, with 25% to 35% seen only once. Roughly 13% of the sample belongs to the ten largest clones. The CDR3, cysteine through phenylalanine, is 15 amino acids long. Solely the CDR3 DNA is kept, with 45 bases framed from the first base. Relative to germline, V is missing 7 bases and J is missing 1 base, with 7 bases of the junction outside any gene match. CDR1 and CDR2, per the germline V gene, are WSHSY and SAAADI.

Recombination connected TRBV10-2 to TRBJ2-1; 7 bases in between match TRBD1. Sequencing was carried out using blood. The sequence was collected from a male donor with retroperitoneal liposarcoma. In nucleotide form, the sequence is TGCGCCAGCATGCGCCGGGACAGTTCCTACAATGAGCAGTTCTTC. Its protein product is CASMRRDSSYNEQFF.